This T cell receptor beta chain was retrieved from a study of Ad26.COV2.S vaccination and SARS-CoV-2 variants. Germline V lookup: CDR1 KGHDR, CDR2 SFDVKD. The CDR3 loop spans 14 amino acids. The V end was cut by 4 bases, the J end by 3 bases, with 11 bases between. Method: immunoSEQ multiplex PCR; TCRdb's copy keeps in-frame clones and lacks some. The repertoire holds over 400,000 clones, roughly 87% seen once, with approximately 2.5% in the top ten. Treatment described: roughly 20 received Ad26.COV2.S at low or high dose, single or two shots; 5 received placebo; per-sample allocation not given. Day 63 after the first injection of vaccine or placebo was the sampling time.

The sample consisted of peripheral blood, taken in a trial of Ad26.COV2.S vaccine versus placebo. The TCR sequence derives from a person aged 18-65 years who received the Ad26.COV2.S COVID-19 vaccine or a placebo. The chain carries TRBV24-1 and TRBJ1-1, with D possibly matching TRBD1 (6 bases). The CDR3 sequence is CATSDNTGYTEAFF. The CDR3 DNA reads TGTGCCACCAGTGACAACACAGGGTACACTGAAGCTTTCTTT.